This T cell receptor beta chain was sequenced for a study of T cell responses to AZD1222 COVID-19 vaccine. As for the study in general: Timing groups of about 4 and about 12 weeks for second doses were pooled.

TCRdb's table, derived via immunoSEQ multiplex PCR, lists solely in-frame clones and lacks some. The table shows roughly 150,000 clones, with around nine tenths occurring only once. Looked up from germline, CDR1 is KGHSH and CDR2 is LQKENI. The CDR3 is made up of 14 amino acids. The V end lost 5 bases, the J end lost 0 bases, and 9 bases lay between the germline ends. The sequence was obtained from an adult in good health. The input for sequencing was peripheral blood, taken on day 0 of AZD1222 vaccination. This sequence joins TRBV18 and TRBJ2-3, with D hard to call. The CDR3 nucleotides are TGTGCCAGCTCAATTACAGAGAGCACAGATACGCAGTATTTT. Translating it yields CASSITESTDTQYF.